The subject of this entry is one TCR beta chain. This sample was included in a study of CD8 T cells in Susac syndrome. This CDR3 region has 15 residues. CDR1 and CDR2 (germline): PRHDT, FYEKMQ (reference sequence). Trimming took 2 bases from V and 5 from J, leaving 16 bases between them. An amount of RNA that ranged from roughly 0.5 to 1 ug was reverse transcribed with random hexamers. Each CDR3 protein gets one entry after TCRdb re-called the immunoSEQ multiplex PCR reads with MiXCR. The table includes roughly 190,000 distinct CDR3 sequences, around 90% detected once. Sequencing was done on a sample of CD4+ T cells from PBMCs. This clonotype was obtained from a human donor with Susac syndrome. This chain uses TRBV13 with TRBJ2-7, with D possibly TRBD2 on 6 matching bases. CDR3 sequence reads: CASSLLFGSSHEQYF. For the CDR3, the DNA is TGTGCCAGCAGCTTACTGTTCGGGAGTTCCCACGAGCAGTACTTC.